Each of the 5 T cell receptor beta chains below was sequenced from the same sample in a study of shared clonotypes between healthy human individuals. Naive CD8 cells lacked CD45RO, underwent positive selection for CCR7 and left out terminally differentiated effector memory CD45RA+ cells. Data came from immunoSEQ multiplex PCR; TCRdb stores just in-frame clones and leaves some out. In the table there are hundreds of thousands of clones, 90% to 98% of which are singletons. The specimen sequenced was naive CD8+ T cells sorted from blood. The receptors were sampled from a man younger than 45 in good health.

The chain recombines TRBV5-1 with TRBJ2-3, with D perhaps being TRBD1 or TRBD2 (5 bases each). The CDR3 has 18 amino acids. Germline CDR1 is SGHRS and CDR2 is YFSETQ. V was cut by 0 bases and J by 2 bases, with 19 bases left in between. The CDR3 reads CASSLEIGSGTYTDTQYF. The CDR3 region has the DNA TGCGCCAGCAGCTTGGAGATCGGTAGTGGGACCTACACAGATACGCAGTATTTT.

The gene calls are TRBV27 and TRBJ1-1; D perhaps matches TRBD1 (6 bases). The CDR3 contains 15 residues. The V gene lost 6 bases and the J gene lost 4 bases, with 18 bases spanning the gap. Looked up from germline, CDR1 is MNHEY and CDR2 is SMNVEV (reference sequence). Here the CDR3 DNA reads TGTGCCAGCAGCAACCTTAAGGGGGGGATCACTGAAGCTTTCTTT. Translated, it gives CASSNLKGGITEAFF.

The V gene is TRBV7-9, the J gene TRBJ2-7; weak D call: TRBD2 (5 bases). Germline CDR1 SEHNR, CDR2 FQNEAQ (reference sequence). Between the trimmed V and J ends, which lost 5 bases and 3 bases, there was a span of 14 bases. This CDR3 region has 14 residues. CDR3 region: CASSPTGGNYEQYF. For the CDR3, the DNA is TGTGCCAGCAGCCCGACTGGAGGAAACTACGAGCAGTACTTC.

This chain connects TRBV16 to TRBJ2-6; D is perhaps TRBD2 (6 bases). The CDR3 is 15 amino acids. Deletions cut 4 bases from V and 4 bases from J, with 11 bases between. Germline V CDR1 and CDR2: KGHSY, FQNENV. As DNA, the CDR3 is TGTGCCAGCAGCCTCAGGGACTCCGGGGCCAACGTCCTGACTTTC. Translation gives CASSLRDSGANVLTF.

V gene TRBV29-1 combines with J gene TRBJ1-1; D gene unclear. V lost 0 bases and J 4 bases, leaving 15 bases between the germline ends. CDR3 length: 15 residues. CDR1 and CDR2 from the germline V gene are SQVTM and ANQGSEA. CDR3 sequence (DNA): TGCAGCGTTGAAGATGGTAAAGTGTTGGCCACTGAAGCTTTCTTT. This sequence encodes CSVEDGKVLATEAFF.